Below, 31 T cell receptor beta chains from the same sample are listed, as sequenced in a study of cytomegalovirus exposure and HLA in healthy donors. Primers: 60 Vbeta forward and 13 Jbeta reverse. The assay was immunoSEQ multiplex PCR, and TCRdb's table has in-frame clones only and misses some. Among around 180,000 clones listed, 84% were seen once. The source material was PBMCs. The source is a young man in good health and CMV-seronegative.

The chain employs TRBV11-3 and TRBJ2-7; D perhaps matches TRBD2 (7 bases). The V and J ends lost 1 base and 0 bases respectively, with 13 bases between them. This CDR3 is 16 amino acids long. In germline, CDR1 is SGHNT, CDR2 YENEEA. The CDR3 coding sequence is TGTGCCAGCAGCTTAGCGGCGGGGGCGAGCTCCTACGAGCAGTACTTC. Its protein is CASSLAAGASSYEQYF.

The chain links TRBV5-4 to TRBJ2-5; D call uncertain. Trimming pared 1 base from V and 2 bases from J, leaving 6 bases between. Germline loops: CDR1 SGHNT, CDR2 YYREEE (reference sequence). This CDR3 contains 13 residues. The CDR3 coding sequence is TGTGCCAGCAGCTTGCAGGATCAAGAGACCCAGTACTTC. It encodes CASSLQDQETQYF.

CDR3 residues: CASGPQQHSPLHF. Written as DNA, the CDR3 is TGTGCTAGTGGCCCACAACAGCATTCACCCCTCCACTTT. This rearrangement joins TRBV12-5 to TRBJ1-6; D remains unclear. V lost 6 bases and J 8 bases, leaving 11 bases between the germline ends. This CDR3 is 13 amino acids long. The germline CDR1 and CDR2 sequences are LGHNT and FRNRAP.

The CDR3 sequence is CASSLPRADEQFF. For the CDR3, the DNA is TGTGCCAGCAGTTTACCTCGAGCCGATGAGCAGTTCTTC. The rearrangement uses TRBV27 and TRBJ2-1; D not certain. The length of the CDR3 is 13 residues. The germline V gene encodes CDR1 MNHEY and CDR2 SMNVEV (reference sequence). Trimming left V 2 bases short and J 8 bases short, with 10 bases between.

The chain couples TRBV7-9 to TRBJ2-1; 13 bases agree with TRBD2. Germline values: CDR1 SEHNR, CDR2 FQNEAQ (reference sequence). Trimming took 8 bases from V and 1 from J; bases not matched to a gene: 8. The CDR3 sequence is 17 residues long. For the CDR3, the DNA is TGTGCCAGCCTAGGACTAGCGGGAGATTGGTCCTACAATGAGCAGTTCTTC. Its protein is CASLGLAGDWSYNEQFF.

This rearrangement joins TRBV4-1 to TRBJ1-5; 7 nucleotides match TRBD1. The V and J ends lost 1 base and 6 bases, in that order; junction bases with no gene match: 6. Germline CDR1 is MGHRA and CDR2 is YSYEKL. The CDR3 loop spans 15 amino acids. The DNA for the CDR3 is TGCGCCAGCAGCCAAGGTGACAGGGTGTCTCAGCCCCAGCATTTT. Translating gives CASSQGDRVSQPQHF.

The chain joins TRBV7-9 to TRBJ2-5, with 7 bases matching TRBD1. The V gene's germline CDR1 is SEHNR and CDR2 FQNEAQ (reference sequence). V lost 6 bases, J lost 3 bases, and 4 bases stayed unmatched. The CDR3 totals 13 residues. The CDR3 loop is CASSWDSEETQYF. As DNA, the CDR3 is TGTGCCAGCAGTTGGGACAGTGAAGAGACCCAGTACTTC.

This chain connects TRBV4-1 to TRBJ2-2; tentative D call: TRBD2 (6 bases). CDR1 is MGHRA and CDR2 is YSYEKL in the germline V gene. The CDR3 contains 14 residues. Trimming left V 3 bases short and J 6 bases short, with 11 bases between. CDR3 residues: CASSHRLVAGELFF. For the CDR3, the DNA is TGCGCCAGCAGCCACCGACTAGTGGCCGGGGAGCTGTTTTTT.

This chain uses TRBV6-1 with TRBJ2-3; 7 nucleotides agree with TRBD1. The germline gives CDR1 MNHNS, CDR2 SASEGT. J was trimmed by 0 bases and V by 4 bases; bases with no gene match: 7. The CDR3 totals 16 residues. This CDR3 is CASSALDRASTDTQYF. The DNA for the CDR3 is TGTGCCAGCAGTGCCTTAGACAGGGCTAGCACAGATACGCAGTATTTT.

The chain links TRBV18 to TRBJ1-6; D is ambiguous. V was clipped by 2 bases and J by 0 bases, with 11 bases between them. Germline CDR1 and CDR2: KGHSH and LQKENI. The CDR3 is made up of 17 amino acids. The CDR3 here is CASSPSLGSSYNSPLHF. CDR3 coding DNA: TGTGCCAGCTCACCATCCCTAGGGAGCTCCTATAATTCACCCCTCCACTTT.

The CDR3 region is CASSFGQGGFADTQYF. In nucleotides, the CDR3 is TGTGCCAGCAGCTTCGGACAGGGTGGTTTTGCAGATACGCAGTATTTT. The gene calls are TRBV7-3 and TRBJ2-3; 8 bases align to TRBD1. V dropped 3 bases and J dropped 4; count of bases not matched to a gene: 9. The CDR3 covers 16 residues. Germline V lookup: CDR1 SGHTA, CDR2 FQGTGA.

The chain carries TRBV5-1 and TRBJ2-3, with 8 bases matching TRBD2. V shed 4 bases, J shed 3 bases, and the junction held 7 bases outside the gene matches. There are 15 residues in the CDR3. Germline CDR1 is SGHRS and CDR2 is YFSETQ. The CDR3 here is CASSVLAGRTDTQYF. The CDR3 nucleotides read TGCGCCAGCAGCGTATTAGCGGGGAGAACAGATACGCAGTATTTT.

The rearrangement links TRBV5-6 to TRBJ1-2; 7 bases map to TRBD1. The germline V gene has CDR1 SGHDT and CDR2 YYEEEE. The trim removed 4 bases at V and 5 bases at J, leaving 2 bases unmatched. The CDR3 spans 12 residues. The CDR3 DNA reads as TGTGCCAGCAGCCTGGACAGGTATGGCTACACCTTC. Translation: CASSLDRYGYTF.

The table lists this clone with a count of one. This chain links TRBV19 with TRBJ1-6, with 7 bases identical to TRBD1. J gave up 8 bases and V 10 bases, and 8 bases lay outside the gene matches. Germline assignment: CDR1 LNHDA and CDR2 SQIVND (reference sequence). CDR3 size: 13 residues. The CDR3: CATRAGGHSPLHF. CDR3 coding DNA: TGTGCCACGAGGGCAGGGGGGCATTCACCCCTCCACTTT.

The gene calls are TRBV28 and TRBJ1-1; 11 bases align to TRBD1. This CDR3 is 15 amino acids long. V dropped 5 bases and J dropped 6; count of bases not matched to a gene: 8. Germline CDR1 is MDHEN and CDR2 is SYDVKM. The CDR3: CASSRGGQGVAEAFF. Written as DNA, the CDR3 is TGTGCCAGCAGTAGGGGGGGACAGGGGGTAGCTGAAGCTTTCTTT.

The chain links TRBV5-1 to TRBJ1-1; TRBD1 aligns across 8 bases. V shed 5 bases, J shed 5 bases, and the junction held 14 bases outside the gene matches. CDR1 and CDR2 from the germline V gene are SGHRS and YFSETQ. The CDR3 is made up of 16 amino acids. CDR3 protein: CASRRGRDRGLTEAFF. The CDR3, as DNA: TGCGCCAGCAGGCGGGGCCGCGACAGGGGTTTAACTGAAGCTTTCTTT.

V and J are TRBV28 and TRBJ2-5, with D perhaps matching TRBD2 (6 bases). Germline CDR1 and CDR2: MDHEN and SYDVKM. Trimming shortened V by 11 bases and J by 4 bases, and 20 bases separated the two germline ends. This CDR3 comprises 14 residues. This CDR3 reads CAHKGDSTGETQYF. In DNA, the CDR3 is TGTGCCCACAAAGGGGACTCTACGGGAGAGACCCAGTACTTC.

The chain joins TRBV5-6 to TRBJ2-7; 7 nucleotides align to TRBD1. Unmatched junction bases numbered 8, after V lost 5 bases and J lost 0 bases. From germline, CDR1 is SGHDT and CDR2 YYEEEE. This CDR3 comprises 15 residues. CDR3 in amino acids: CASRDDRALSYEQYF. The CDR3 nucleotides are TGTGCCAGCAGAGACGACAGGGCGCTCTCCTACGAGCAGTACTTC.

This clone appeared once. This same CDR3 is encoded by further DNA sequences in the sample. The chain joins TRBV7-9 to TRBJ2-2, with 9 bases lining up with TRBD1. CDR3 length: 17 amino acids. Germline V CDR1 and CDR2: SEHNR, FQNEAQ (reference sequence). V lost 4 bases to trimming and J lost 8 bases; unmatched junction nucleotides: 14. The CDR3 nucleotides read TGTGCCAGCAGCTCACAAACAGGGGGCGCGGGCACTGGGGAGCTGTTTTTT. This gives the protein CASSSQTGGAGTGELFF.

The chain employs TRBV6-6 and TRBJ2-5, with D perhaps matching TRBD1 (6 bases). Germline CDR1 and CDR2: MNHNY and SVGAGI (reference sequence). V shed 0 bases and J shed 2 bases, with 13 bases lying between them. The CDR3 contains 16 residues. The CDR3 DNA sequence: TGTGCCAGCAGTTACTCCCCAGGACAGAGACAAGAGACCCAGTACTTC. Protein sequence: CASSYSPGQRQETQYF.

This chain uses TRBV9 with TRBJ2-1; 8 nucleotides line up with TRBD2. The CDR3 extends over 15 amino acids. Germline V gives CDR1 SGDLS, CDR2 YYNGEE. V trimming: 0 bases; J trimming: 3 bases; junction bases outside the gene matches: 2. The DNA for the CDR3 is TGTGCCAGCAGCGTAGCTACTAGCGGCTACAATGAGCAGTTCTTC. Translation: CASSVATSGYNEQFF. Based on the CDR3 plus reference TRBV9 and TRBJ2-1, the full variable domain is DSGVTQTPKHLITATGQRVTLRCSPRSGDLSVYWYQQSLDQGLQFLIQYYNGEERAKGNILERFSAQQFPDLHSELNLSSLELGDSALYFCASSVATSGYNEQFFGPGTRLTVL.

The count of this clone is one. The chain combines TRBV19 with TRBJ2-3; TRBD2 matches 12 bases. The CDR3 loop spans 13 amino acids. Germline V gene lookup returns CDR1 LNHDA and CDR2 SQIVND (reference sequence). V lost 11 bases and J lost 5; bases outside the gene matches: 5. CDR3 nucleotides: TGTGCCTCCAAACTAGCGGGAGGAGATACGCAGTATTTT. It is translated as CASKLAGGDTQYF. The entire variable domain, with the rest obtained from reference TRBV19 and TRBJ2-3, is as follows: DGGITQSPKYLFRKEGQNVTLSCEQNLNHDAMYWYRQDPGQGLRLIYYSQIVNDFQKGDIAEGYSVSREKKESFPLTVTSAQKNPTAFYLCASKLAGGDTQYFGPGTRLTVL.

The rearrangement joins TRBV7-9 to TRBJ2-7; perhaps TRBD2 as D (5 bases). Germline V gives CDR1 SEHNR, CDR2 FQNEAQ (reference sequence). The V end lost 1 base, the J end lost 5 bases, and 18 bases lay between the germline ends. CDR3 length equals 16 residues. CDR3: CASSLGPRDLGDEQYF. Written as DNA, the CDR3 is TGTGCCAGCAGCTTAGGGCCCCGGGATTTAGGCGACGAGCAGTACTTC.

The chain carries TRBV5-5 and TRBJ2-1; D not certain. CDR1 and CDR2 (germline): SGHKS, YYEKEE (reference sequence). This CDR3 region has 13 residues. V was shortened by 2 bases and J by 6 bases, with 9 bases between the two germline ends. The DNA for the CDR3 is TGTGCCAGCAGCTTCCTCCTCCTCAATGAGCAGTTCTTC. This gives the protein CASSFLLLNEQFF.

The chain employs TRBV7-8 and TRBJ2-2; 8 positions match TRBD2. The CDR3 has 18 amino acids. V was clipped by 5 bases and J by 2 bases; unmatched bases: 13. Germline V CDR1 and CDR2: SGHVS, FQNEAQ. This chain's CDR3 is CASSTGTRGSLNTGELFF. The CDR3 region has the DNA TGTGCCAGCAGCACGGGGACTAGGGGGTCACTTAACACCGGGGAGCTGTTTTTT. The full variable domain, rest sourced from reference TRBV7-8 and TRBJ2-2, is GAGVSQSPRYKVAKRGQDVALRCDPISGHVSLFWYQQALGQGPEFLTYFQNEAQLDKSGLPSDRFFAERPEGSVSTLKIQRTQQEDSAVYLCASSTGTRGSLNTGELFFGEGSRLTVL.

This clone was seen once. The chain uses TRBV4-1 and TRBJ1-6; 7 bases map to TRBD1. The CDR3 sequence is 17 residues long. V shed 4 bases, J shed 10 bases, and the junction held 16 bases outside the gene matches. CDR1 is MGHRA and CDR2 is YSYEKL in the germline V gene. The CDR3 DNA reads as TGCGCCAGCAGCCCTTTATCCCGGGACAGTTTCTCCTCACCCCTCCACTTT. The encoded protein is CASSPLSRDSFSSPLHF.

This sequence joins TRBV28 and TRBJ1-5, with D possibly being TRBD1 (6 bases). V was pared by 5 bases and J by 4 bases, with 15 bases between. CDR1 is MDHEN and CDR2 is SYDVKM in the germline V gene. The CDR3 runs to 15 residues. CDR3 coding DNA: TGTGCCAGCAGTCTCAGGGGAGTTTGGAATCAGCCCCAGCATTTT. Protein: CASSLRGVWNQPQHF.

The J gene is TRBJ1-1, the V gene TRBV28, with D tentatively TRBD1 (5 bases). V gave up 2 bases and J gave up 6 bases, with 16 bases separating them. Germline V gene sequence: CDR1 MDHEN, CDR2 SYDVKM. CDR3 length equals 15 residues. The CDR3 loop reads CASSLRVSGGAEAFF. As DNA, the CDR3 is TGTGCCAGCAGTTTACGGGTTTCCGGGGGGGCTGAAGCTTTCTTT.

The chain carries TRBV28 and TRBJ2-3; tentatively, D is TRBD1 (6 bases). The germline V gene has CDR1 MDHEN and CDR2 SYDVKM. Trimming pared 8 bases from V and 3 bases from J, leaving 24 bases between. The CDR3 spans 17 residues. Here the CDR3 DNA reads TGTGCCAGCCGAACCCCCAGGGGACCAAGCAGGACAGATACGCAGTATTTT. Residues: CASRTPRGPSRTDTQYF.

The gene calls are TRBV27 and TRBJ2-1, with 12 bases that match TRBD2. The CDR3 consists of 15 residues. The junction had 3 bases not matched to a gene; V was cut back by 5 bases and J by 4 bases. Germline V CDR1 and CDR2: MNHEY, SMNVEV (reference sequence). CDR3 amino acids: CASSPGLAGYNEQFF. The DNA for the CDR3 is TGTGCCAGCAGTCCTGGACTAGCGGGATACAATGAGCAGTTCTTC.

The chain recombines TRBV5-1 with TRBJ2-6, with D possibly being TRBD1 (5 bases). Trimming removed 1 base at V and 0 bases at J, with 14 bases between. The CDR3 sequence is 18 residues long. Germline CDR1 SGHRS, CDR2 YFSETQ. The CDR3: CASSLFPRESSGANVLTF. In nucleotides, the CDR3 is TGCGCCAGCAGCTTGTTTCCCAGGGAAAGCTCTGGGGCCAACGTCCTGACTTTC.